The clone carrying this T cell receptor beta chain occurred many times. No antigen is known for it. An end of the junction differs from the germline gene, which may be a read error. Stem cell-like memory, regulatory, central memory and naive CD4+ cells were sorted via CD45RO/CCR7/CD25/CD127/CD95/CD27. Germline assignment: CDR1 SNHLY and CDR2 FYNNEI. The CDR3 extends over 14 amino acids. Expressed TCRB transcripts were sequenced because the isolated RNA had all been reverse transcribed beforehand. Here immunoSEQ multiplex PCR was the method, and the copy in TCRdb shows in-frame clones only, minus some. The table has some 360,000 clones, around 10% seen once. The data derive from a study of beta chain features in type 1 diabetes. Study details: When patients were set against healthy donors, age, gender and cell yields were similar. Points from the study as a whole: A greater similarity of naive, central memory and Treg TCRB repertoires was seen among patients than among healthy donors. Across all four CD4+ subsets, people with type 1 diabetes showed modestly shorter TCRB CDR3s.

The chain has TRBV2 and TRBJ1-1; a weak D match, TRBD1 (5 bases). The sample comprised central memory CD4+ T cells from blood. The receptor was isolated from a man aged 25 to 45 with type 1 diabetes. CDR3 DNA: TGTGCCAGCACTGAACTTAGGGGGAACACTGAAGCTTTCTTT. Its protein is CASTELRGNTEAFF.